The clone carrying this TCR beta chain came up a few times. The antigen is unknown. The CDR3 is made up of 14 amino acids. V was clipped by 6 bases and J by 1 base; unmatched bases: 4. The sample is drawn from a study of blood T cells in healthy people across ages. The second PCR ran roughly 7 to 12 cycles with a sample-barcoded 5' primer and J-beta primers. TCRdb used MiXCR to reprocess the 5' RACE reads, holding one entry per CDR3 protein. The sample has about 780,000 distinct CDR3 sequences, 46% seen once. Study results and caveats: Both naive CD4+ cell counts and diversity were greater in long-lived donors than in aged donors. Measured against age, TCR beta diversity per million T cells decreased in a roughly linear manner.

Healthy Russian Caucasian donors spanned ages roughly 6 to 100 years. Input material: blood. J is TRBJ1-1 and V is TRBV12-3 or TRBV12-4; 8 positions agree with TRBD1. The clonotype originates from an elderly man in good health. As DNA, the CDR3 is TGTGCCAGCAGACCGGACAGGGAGAACACTGAAGCTTTCTTT. It translates to CASRPDRENTEAFF.